One sample yielded the 5 T cell receptor beta chains listed below, sequenced in a study of persistence of HIV-infected CD4 T cells. Cells were stimulated with overlapping HIV-1 Gag 15-mer peptides. Responding CD4+ T cells were sorted by upregulation of both CD40 ligand and CD69. The immunoSEQ assay was version 4, run in survey mode. This table comes from immunoSEQ multiplex PCR, and its TCRdb copy is limited to in-frame clones, with some not included. The profile shows fewer than 35,000 clones, 70% of them singletons. For these receptors, no antigen is known. The starting material was CD4+ T cells sorted from PBMCs after approximately 19-hour stimulation, obtained from a patient who received antiretroviral therapy. These receptors originate from an adult man with HIV who was CMV-seropositive.

The chain uses TRBV3-1 (or the pseudogene TRBV3-2) and TRBJ1-2; D is unresolved. The V end was cut by 4 bases, the J end by 4 bases, with 10 bases between. This CDR3 comprises 13 residues. CDR1 is LGHDT, CDR2 YNNKEL, per germline (reference sequence). This chain's CDR3 is CASSPRDFYGYTF. The CDR3, as DNA: TGTGCCAGCAGCCCGCGGGATTTCTATGGCTACACCTTC.

This chain joins TRBV18 and TRBJ1-4, with D possibly TRBD1 on 5 matching bases. CDR3 length: 14 residues. The germline V and J ends were trimmed by 0 bases and 7 bases, with 9 bases remaining between them. Germline CDR1 and CDR2: KGHSH and LQKENI. The DNA of the CDR3 is TGTGCCAGCTCACCACCGGCAGGGCGTGAAAAACTGTTTTTT. Protein sequence: CASSPPAGREKLFF.

The chain is built from TRBV4-1 and TRBJ2-7, with D possibly TRBD1 on 6 matching bases. CDR3 length: 14 amino acids. V was shortened by 4 bases and J by 2 bases, with 12 bases between the two germline ends. Looked up from germline, CDR1 is MGHRA and CDR2 is YSYEKL. The CDR3 is CASSREGVAYEQYF. DNA for the CDR3: TGCGCCAGCAGCCGAGAGGGGGTGGCCTACGAGCAGTACTTC.

The chain has TRBV28 and TRBJ1-1; D might be TRBD1 (5 bases). The germline CDR1 and CDR2 sequences are MDHEN and SYDVKM. The germline V and J ends were trimmed by 10 bases and 0 bases, with 12 bases remaining between them. There are 13 residues in the CDR3. CDR3 region: CATQTALNTEAFF. For the CDR3, the DNA is TGTGCCACCCAGACAGCCCTGAACACTGAAGCTTTCTTT.

The chain links TRBV25-1 to TRBJ2-1; D possibly corresponds to TRBD1 (5 bases). The CDR3 consists of 16 residues. With 6 bases removed from V and 0 bases from J, the gap between germline ends came to 15 bases. Germline V gene sequence: CDR1 MGHDK, CDR2 SYGVNS. The CDR3 bases are TGTGCCAGCAGCTCACTGGGGCGAGCCTCCTACAATGAGCAGTTCTTC. Protein sequence: CASSSLGRASYNEQFF. Full variable domain (missing parts from reference TRBV25-1 and TRBJ2-1): EADIYQTPRYLVIGTGKKITLECSQTMGHDKMYWYQQDPGMELHLIHYSYGVNSTEKGDLSSESTVSRIRTEHFPLTLESARPSHTSQYLCASSSLGRASYNEQFFGPGTRLTVL.